A single sample is the source of the 18 T cell receptor beta chains below, sequenced in a study of T cell repertoires in cytomegalovirus infection. Via MiXCR, TCRdb re-called the reads, giving one row per CDR3 protein. The data contain around 170,000 distinct CDR3 sequences, under 15% of them singletons. Sequencing used PBMCs. These receptors were collected from a human donor in good health (CMV status not recorded). Some clones in this sample may be carry-over from other donors' samples.

This clonotype was found many times. V and J are TRBV15 and TRBJ2-7; 11 bases map to TRBD2. This CDR3 is 16 amino acids long. J gave up 5 bases and V 5 bases, and 11 bases lay outside the gene matches. Germline CDR1 reads LNHNV; CDR2 reads YYDKDF (reference sequence). The CDR3 sequence: CATSGQGPGLADEQYF. In nucleotides, the CDR3 is TGTGCCACCAGCGGCCAAGGACCGGGACTAGCGGACGAGCAGTACTTC.

With regard to this clonotype: Given the absence of the conserved phenylalanine or tryptophan at the CDR3 end, a read error is likely. DNA for the CDR3: TGTGCCAGCGGCAGGGTATTTGAGTCCTACAATGAGCAGTTCCTC. Translation: CASGRVFESYNEQFL. The V and J genes are TRBV6-1 and TRBJ2-1; weak D call: TRBD1 (5 bases). This CDR3 spans 15 amino acids. CDR1 and CDR2 (germline): MNHNS, SASEGT. V was shortened by 8 bases and J by 1 base, with 15 bases between the two germline ends.

The genes are TRBV28 and TRBJ1-4; possibly TRBD1 for D (5 bases). CDR1 is MDHEN and CDR2 is SYDVKM in the germline V gene. The germline V and J ends were trimmed by 5 bases and 8 bases, with 21 bases remaining between them. The CDR3 has 16 residues. The CDR3 here is CASSLPAGTGVEKLFF. DNA of the CDR3: TGTGCCAGCAGTCTGCCGGCCGGGACGGGGGTAGAAAAACTGTTTTTT. Using reference TRBV28 and TRBJ1-4 for the parts outside the CDR3, the full variable domain is DVKVTQSSRYLVKRTGEKVFLECVQDMDHENMFWYRQDPGLGLRLIYFSYDVKMKEKGDIPEGYSVSREKKERFSLILESASTNQTSMYLCASSLPAGTGVEKLFFGSGTQLSVL.

This clonotype was seen a few times. V gene TRBV28 combines with J gene TRBJ2-1; TRBD2 matches 13 bases. The V gene end was trimmed by 7 bases and the J gene end by 3 bases; junction bases not matched to a gene: 6. Germline V gene lookup returns CDR1 MDHEN and CDR2 SYDVKM. This CDR3 is 16 amino acids long. The CDR3 is CASKGLAGEGYNEQFF. The CDR3 DNA is TGTGCCAGCAAAGGACTAGCGGGAGAGGGCTACAATGAGCAGTTCTTC.

Details on this clonotype: Being one base from a much bigger clone, this may be a read error. V usage is TRBV28 and J usage is TRBJ1-1; TRBD1 matches 7 bases. The length of the CDR3 is 14 residues. Germline values: CDR1 MDHEN, CDR2 SYDVKM. Unmatched junction bases numbered 4, after V lost 6 bases and J lost 0 bases. The CDR3 sequence: CASSVTGMNTEAFF. CDR3 coding DNA: TGTGCCAGCAGCGTGACAGGGATGAACACTGAAGCTTTCTTT.

This clonotype was observed a few times. The chain uses TRBV15 and TRBJ2-5, with D tentatively TRBD1 (6 bases). The germline V and J ends were trimmed by 1 base and 4 bases, with 16 bases remaining between them. The CDR3 is 16 amino acids. CDR1 LNHNV and CDR2 YYDKDF come from the germline V gene (reference sequence). CDR3 DNA sequence: TGTGCCACCAGCAGAGTATCGGGTTTGGGGGCAGAGACCCAGTACTTC. The encoded protein is CATSRVSGLGAETQYF.

This clonotype appeared many times. The J gene is TRBJ1-3, the V gene TRBV7-2, with a tentative D call TRBD1 (5 bases). This CDR3 contains 14 residues. V gave up 5 bases and J gave up 3 bases, with 11 bases separating them. Looked up from germline, CDR1 is SGHTA and CDR2 is FQGNSA. The CDR3 nucleotides are TGTGCCAGCAGCAATCTTAGGGGTGGAAACACCATATATTTT. This translates into CASSNLRGGNTIYF.

This clonotype was picked up many times. This rearrangement joins TRBV2 to TRBJ1-1; D remains ambiguous. CDR1 and CDR2 from the germline V gene are SNHLY and FYNNEI. This CDR3 has 15 residues. Trimming left V 6 bases short and J 0 bases short, with 14 bases between. The CDR3 sequence is CASRERRFMNTEAFF. CDR3 nucleotide sequence: TGTGCCAGCAGAGAAAGACGGTTCATGAACACTGAAGCTTTCTTT.

This clonotype came up many times. The genes are TRBV7-2 and TRBJ2-1; 7 bases agree with TRBD2. The CDR3 is made up of 16 amino acids. The trim removed 5 bases at V and 2 bases at J, leaving 9 bases unmatched. Germline assignment: CDR1 SGHTA and CDR2 FQGNSA. The DNA for the CDR3 is TGTGCCAGCAGCACCTGGATTAGCGGGCCCTACAATGAGCAGTTCTTC. Translating gives CASSTWISGPYNEQFF.

This clonotype came up many times. The chain links TRBV7-2 to TRBJ1-1; D is uncertain. V dropped 5 bases and J dropped 1 base, with 11 bases sitting between them. This CDR3 is built from 14 residues. Per germline, CDR1 SGHTA and CDR2 FQGNSA. CDR3 DNA sequence: TGTGCCAGCAGCCCATCCACGGGGAACACTGAAGCTTTCTTT. Translating gives CASSPSTGNTEAFF.

This clonotype was seen many times. The chain has TRBV6-1 and TRBJ2-6; tentative D call: TRBD2 (5 bases). Trimming took off 8 bases at V and 1 base at J, with 9 bases between the two ends. Germline loops: CDR1 MNHNS, CDR2 SASEGT. The CDR3 spans 14 residues. CDR3: CASWTQSGANVLTF. The CDR3 nucleotides read TGTGCCAGCTGGACTCAGTCTGGGGCCAACGTCCTGACTTTC.

The table lists this clonotype with many counts. The chain joins TRBV7-3 to TRBJ2-3; 9 nucleotides match TRBD2. The CDR3 length is 15 residues. J was trimmed by 6 bases and V by 2 bases; bases with no gene match: 6. The germline V gene encodes CDR1 SGHTA and CDR2 FQGTGA. The CDR3 bases are TGTGCCAGCAGCTTACGGGCGGGGGGGCCGGATACGCAGTATTTT. It yields the protein CASSLRAGGPDTQYF.

This clonotype was seen ten or more times. V is TRBV2 and J is TRBJ2-1; no definite D call. V gave up 4 bases and J gave up 4 bases, with 8 bases separating them. Germline V gene sequence: CDR1 SNHLY, CDR2 FYNNEI. CDR3 length: 13 amino acids. The CDR3 reads CASSGNYYNEQFF. The CDR3 DNA reads TGTGCCAGCAGTGGGAACTATTACAATGAGCAGTTCTTC.

This clonotype occurred many times. The chain recombines TRBV7-6 with TRBJ2-2; no clear D gene. V lost 3 bases to trimming and J lost 0 bases, with 8 bases between them. This CDR3 has 15 amino acids. The germline V gene has CDR1 SGHVS and CDR2 FNYEAQ. The chain's CDR3 is CASSLTDPNTGELFF. The CDR3 DNA follows: TGTGCCAGCAGCTTGACCGACCCGAACACCGGGGAGCTGTTTTTT. Full variable domain (missing parts from reference TRBV7-6 and TRBJ2-2): GAGVSQSPRYKVTKRGQDVALRCDPISGHVSLYWYRQALGQGPEFLTYFNYEAQQDKSGLPNDRFSAERPEGSISTLTIQRTEQRDSAMYRCASSLTDPNTGELFFGEGSRLTVL.

This chain joins TRBV29-1 and TRBJ1-3; D call uncertain. Deletions cut 5 bases from V and 6 bases from J, with 20 bases between. The CDR3 consists of 15 residues. Germline V CDR1 and CDR2: SQVTM, ANQGSEA. CDR3 nucleotides: TGCAGCGTTCAACCCCACGGCTCCGGCGAAAACACCATATATTTT. It encodes CSVQPHGSGENTIYF. Full variable domain (rest looked up from reference TRBV29-1 and TRBJ1-3): SAVISQKPSRDICQRGTSLTIQCQVDSQVTMMFWYRQQPGQSLTLIATANQGSEATYESGFVIDKFPISRPNLTFSTLTVSNMSPEDSSIYLCSVQPHGSGENTIYFGEGSWLTVV.

This clonotype was found many times. The chain uses TRBV29-1 and TRBJ1-2; D is unclear. V lost 4 bases and J 3 bases, leaving 9 bases between the germline ends. Germline CDR1 is SQVTM and CDR2 is ANQGSEA. The CDR3 has 12 amino acids. CDR3 in DNA: TGCAGCGTTGCCGGGAAGGACTATGGCTACACCTTC. It specifies CSVAGKDYGYTF.

This chain links TRBV30 with TRBJ2-7; TRBD1 might be the D (7 bases). The germline gives CDR1 GTSNPN, CDR2 SVGIG (reference sequence). There are 16 residues in the CDR3. V lost 0 bases, J lost 1 base, and 16 bases lay in between. CDR3 sequence (DNA): TGTGCCTGGAGTGTAGTGTTGTCAGGGGGGTCCTACGAGCAGTACTTC. The encoded protein is CAWSVVLSGGSYEQYF.

This clonotype has a handful of counts. The J gene is TRBJ1-5, the V gene TRBV19; 7 bases are shared with TRBD1. This CDR3 comprises 12 residues. Germline V CDR1 and CDR2: LNHDA, SQIVND (reference sequence). The V gene end was trimmed by 6 bases and the J gene end by 6 bases; junction bases not matched to a gene: 2. The CDR3 DNA follows: TGTGCCAGTAGGACAGGGTTTCAGCCCCAGCATTTT. It codes for CASRTGFQPQHF.